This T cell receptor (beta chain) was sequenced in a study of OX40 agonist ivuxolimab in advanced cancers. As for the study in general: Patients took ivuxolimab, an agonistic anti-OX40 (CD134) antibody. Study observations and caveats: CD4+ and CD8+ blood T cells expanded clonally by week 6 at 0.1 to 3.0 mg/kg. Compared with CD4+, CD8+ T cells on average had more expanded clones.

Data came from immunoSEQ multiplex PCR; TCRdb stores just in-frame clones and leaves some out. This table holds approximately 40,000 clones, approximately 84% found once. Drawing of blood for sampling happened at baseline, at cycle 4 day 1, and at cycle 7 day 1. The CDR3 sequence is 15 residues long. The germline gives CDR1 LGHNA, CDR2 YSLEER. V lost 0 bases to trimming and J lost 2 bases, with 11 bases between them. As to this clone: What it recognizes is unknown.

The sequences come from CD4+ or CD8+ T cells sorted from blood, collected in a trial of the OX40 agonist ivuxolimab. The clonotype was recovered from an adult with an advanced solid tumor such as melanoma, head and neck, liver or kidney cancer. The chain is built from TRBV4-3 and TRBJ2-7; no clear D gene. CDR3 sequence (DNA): TGCGCCAGCAGCCAAGATAACGCCTTTACCTACGAGCAGTACTTC. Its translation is CASSQDNAFTYEQYF.